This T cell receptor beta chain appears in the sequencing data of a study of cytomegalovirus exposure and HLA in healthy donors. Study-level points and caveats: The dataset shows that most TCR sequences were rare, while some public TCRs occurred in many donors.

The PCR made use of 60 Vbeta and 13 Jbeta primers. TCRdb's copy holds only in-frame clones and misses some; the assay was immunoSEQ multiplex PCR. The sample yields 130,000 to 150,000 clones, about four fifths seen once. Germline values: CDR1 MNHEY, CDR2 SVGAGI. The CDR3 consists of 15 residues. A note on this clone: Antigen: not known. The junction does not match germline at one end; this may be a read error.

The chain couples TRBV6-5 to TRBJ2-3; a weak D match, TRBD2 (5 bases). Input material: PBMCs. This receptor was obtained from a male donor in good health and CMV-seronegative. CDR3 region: CAGSYSGGSTDTQYF. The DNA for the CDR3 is TGTGCCGGCAGTTACTCGGGCGGGAGCACAGATACGCAGTATTTT.